This T cell receptor beta chain was recovered during a study of Graves' ophthalmopathy and Graves' hyperthyroidism. CAS ≥3, NOSPECS ≥4, moderate-to-severe activity and duration under 3 months marked donors with ophthalmopathy. For repertoire sequencing, the TCR beta CDR3 regions were amplified from RNA transcripts. The workflow started with a first-round RT-PCR run with HTBI primers and then moved on to a second-round multiplex PCR. Using its own MiXCR run on the multiplex PCR reads, TCRdb lists one record per CDR3 protein. The sample contains under 250,000 distinct CDR3 sequences, roughly 21% of which appear only once. Germline CDR1 DFQATT, CDR2 SNEGSKA (reference sequence). This CDR3 has 15 amino acids. The V segment lost 3 bases and the J segment 1 base; nucleotides outside the gene matches: 8. This clonotype has ten or more counts.

Sequenced: peripheral blood. The receptor's source is a woman aged 50 to 65 with Graves' ophthalmopathy. V gene TRBV20-1 combines with J gene TRBJ1-2; 7 nucleotides align to TRBD1. The CDR3 is CSARVGGEGNYGYTF. For the CDR3, the DNA is TGCAGTGCTAGGGTAGGGGGCGAGGGTAACTATGGCTACACCTTC.